This T cell receptor beta chain stems from a study of shared clonotypes between healthy human individuals. Study-wide points: A limitation of the genetic and exposure-history diversity represented arose from few donors. The study generally estimated greater richness for naive than memory subsets.

In regard to this clone: Its antigen is still unknown.

Repertoires were generated with immunoSEQ multiplex PCR, while TCRdb's copy carries only in-frame clones and drops some. The sample records some 680,000 clones, more than 70% being singletons. This sequence originates from a woman aged 30 to 39 in good health. Sequenced input: memory CD4+ T cells sorted from blood. Subset given: CD45RA-negative fraction.

The CDR3 DNA reads TGTGCCAGCAGCCTTCGTACCCAGGCGGGGTTCCACGAGCAGTACTTC. As protein: CASSLRTQAGFHEQYF. This rearrangement joins TRBV11-3 to TRBJ2-7; a possible D gene is TRBD2 (6 bases). Germline V gene lookup returns CDR1 SGHNT and CDR2 YENEEA. This CDR3 has 16 amino acids. V was trimmed by 5 bases and J by 5 bases, leaving 22 bases between them. Full variable domain (missing parts from reference TRBV11-3 and TRBJ2-7): EAGVVQSPRYKIIEKKQPVAFWCNPISGHNTLYWYLQNLGQGPELLIRYENEEAVDDSQLPKDRFSAERLKGVDSTLKIQPAELGDSAVYLCASSLRTQAGFHEQYFGPGTRLTVT.